This T cell receptor (beta chain) is from a study of Tregs in tolerant kidney transplant recipients. Clones were sequenced by immunoSEQ multiplex PCR, and TCRdb holds only the in-frame ones, with some missing. The sample carries 80,000 to 90,000 clones, roughly 92% recorded once. This CDR3 spans 12 amino acids. Trimming cost V 5 bases and J 10 bases, with 14 bases left between them. The germline CDR1 and CDR2 sequences are SGHAT and FQNNGV. The sample consisted of CD8+ T cells from blood. The sequence was collected from a human donor in good health. The rearrangement uses TRBV11-2 and TRBJ1-1; no reliable D call. The CDR3 here is CASSPGLGVAFF. The CDR3 DNA sequence: TGTGCCAGCAGCCCAGGACTTGGGGTAGCTTTCTTT.